This T cell receptor beta chain was captured by sequencing in a study of shared clonotypes between healthy human individuals. TCRdb's table, derived via immunoSEQ multiplex PCR, lists solely in-frame clones and lacks some. The data contain about 2.2 million clones, more than 85% of them singletons. This CDR3 comprises 15 residues. The V gene lost 0 bases and the J gene lost 0 bases, with 10 bases spanning the gap. Germline assignment: CDR1 SGHRS and CDR2 YFSETQ. Naive-designated CD8 cells lacked CD45RO, were positively enriched for CCR7, and omitted terminally differentiated effector memory CD45RA+ cells. All participating donors were Caucasian adults from Nashville, Tennessee. About this clone: Additional DNA sequences in this sample encode the identical CDR3.

The specimen was naive CD8+ T cells from PBMCs. This clonotype was obtained from a young man in good health. Some clones in this sample may be carry-over from other donors' samples. The chain joins TRBV5-1 to TRBJ2-7, with D possibly TRBD1 on 6 matching bases. CDR3 in amino acids: CASSLATGSSYEQYF. The CDR3 coding sequence is TGCGCCAGCAGCTTGGCCACAGGGAGCTCCTACGAGCAGTACTTC. The full variable domain, in which reference TRBV5-1 and TRBJ2-7 provide the parts outside the CDR3, is KAGVTQTPRYLIKTRGQQVTLSCSPISGHRSVSWYQQTPGQGLQFLFEYFSETQRNKGNFPGRFSGRQFSNSRSEMNVSTLELGDSALYLCASSLATGSSYEQYFGPGTRLTVT.